The 26 T cell receptor beta chains below come from one sample, sequenced in a study of blood T cells in healthy people across ages. Sample-barcoded 5' priming and a J-beta primer mix drove a second PCR of 7 to 11 cycles. Each CDR3 protein gets one entry after TCRdb re-called the 5' RACE reads with MiXCR. This sample yields about 770,000 distinct CDR3 sequences, of which around 43% are seen a single time; approximately 20% belongs to the top ten. The sample comprised blood. The receptors derive from a man aged 55 to 70 in good health.

This chain links TRBV29-1 with TRBJ2-7, with 9 bases fitting TRBD1. Trimming removed 7 bases from V and 6 bases from J; junction bases left unmatched: 13. CDR3 length: 14 residues. The germline V gene encodes CDR1 SQVTM and CDR2 ANQGSEA. The CDR3 nucleotides are TGCAGCGCAACGCCGGGACAGGGTAATGCCGAGCAGTACTTC. Its protein product is CSATPGQGNAEQYF.

This clonotype was counted only a few times. This chain connects TRBV28 to TRBJ2-7; TRBD2 matches 13 bases. The J call is uncertain, as TRBJ2-5 better fits the DNA end. The CDR3 is made up of 19 amino acids. Germline CDR1 and CDR2: MDHEN and SYDVKM. The CDR3 spells CASSPPLAGGVTYQETQYF. The CDR3 DNA is TGTGCCAGCAGCCCCCCACTAGCGGGGGGGGTGACCTACCAAGAGACCCAGTACTTC.

The V call is TRBV15, the J call TRBJ2-5; a weak D match, TRBD2 (5 bases). Germline loops: CDR1 LNHNV, CDR2 YYDKDF (reference sequence). The CDR3 spans 14 residues. CDR3: CATRTPGNQETQYF. The CDR3 nucleotides read TGTGCTACGAGAACGCCGGGAAACCAAGAGACCCAGTACTTC.

The chain is built from TRBV12-3 or TRBV12-4 and TRBJ2-7, with unresolved D. V was trimmed by 6 bases and J by 1 base, leaving 13 bases between them. The CDR3 sequence is 14 residues long. The CDR3 loop is CASRKHQLSYEQYF. CDR3 sequence (DNA): TGTGCCAGCAGAAAACACCAGCTTTCCTACGAGCAGTACTTC.

V and J are TRBV20-1 and TRBJ2-5; 8 nucleotides line up with TRBD2. V gave up 4 bases and J gave up 6 bases; unmatched junction bases: 19. This CDR3 is 17 amino acids long. Germline V CDR1 and CDR2: DFQATT, SNEGSKA (reference sequence). CDR3 bases: TGCAGTGCTACCGCCCCACTGACTAGCGAAAATCGAAAGACCCAGTACTTC. It encodes CSATAPLTSENRKTQYF.

The chain combines TRBV4-3 with TRBJ2-3; D might be TRBD2 (5 bases). In germline, CDR1 is LGHNA, CDR2 YSLEER. The V end was cut by 1 base, the J end by 7 bases, with 12 bases between. The CDR3 is 14 amino acids. The CDR3 reads CASSQGLTGNTQYF. DNA of the CDR3: TGCGCCAGCAGCCAAGGACTAACGGGGAATACGCAGTATTTT.

This clonotype was seen ten or more times. The chain carries TRBV28 and TRBJ2-1; D is unclear. The germline gives CDR1 MDHEN, CDR2 SYDVKM. The CDR3 consists of 12 residues. Trimming pared 5 bases from V and 9 bases from J, leaving 11 bases between. The CDR3 protein is CASSPLVGEQFF. In DNA, the CDR3 is TGTGCCAGCAGTCCGTTAGTAGGTGAGCAGTTCTTC.

The CDR3 sequence is CASSQDGWGQGTGELFF. The CDR3 DNA is TGCGCCAGCAGCCAAGATGGATGGGGACAGGGGACCGGGGAGCTGTTTTTT. The chain employs TRBV4-3 and TRBJ2-2, with 10 nucleotides matching TRBD1. The germline gives CDR1 LGHNA, CDR2 YSLEER. Losses at the gene ends were 0 bases for V and 5 bases for J; bases not matched to a gene: 6. The CDR3 is 17 amino acids.

The V gene is TRBV21-1, the J gene TRBJ1-1. TRBV21-1 is tagged as a pseudogene. CDR3 length equals 11 residues. DNA of the CDR3: TGTGCCCGGAGGCAGCCAACTGAAGCTTTCTTT. Protein sequence: CARRQPTEAFF.

The chain is built from TRBV5-6 and TRBJ2-7; 7 bases align to TRBD1. V gave up 3 bases and J gave up 1 base; unmatched junction bases: 10. CDR1 and CDR2 from the germline V gene are SGHDT and YYEEEE. The CDR3 loop spans 16 amino acids. The CDR3 region is CASSWPPGQSSYEQYF. In DNA form, the CDR3 reads TGTGCCAGCAGCTGGCCTCCGGGACAGAGTTCCTACGAGCAGTACTTC.

The chain combines TRBV5-5 with TRBJ2-1; D unresolved. TRBJ2-7 explains the end of the DNA better; the J call may be wrong. Germline loops: CDR1 SGHKS, CDR2 YYEKEE (reference sequence). The CDR3 covers 14 residues. Here the CDR3 DNA reads TGTGCCAGCAGCTTGCCGAGCTCCTACAATGAGCAGTACTTC. It translates to CASSLPSSYNEQYF.

CDR3 protein: CASSPGQREAFF. The CDR3 nucleotides are TGTGCCAGCAGCCCCGGACAGCGGGAGGCTTTCTTT. This chain connects TRBV3-1 to TRBJ1-1; D is perhaps TRBD1 (6 bases). CDR3 size: 12 residues. The V gene lost 4 bases and the J gene lost 11 bases, with 14 bases spanning the gap. Germline CDR1 is LGHDT and CDR2 is YNNKEL (reference sequence).

The count of this clonotype is one. This rearrangement joins TRBV6-2 or TRBV6-3 to TRBJ2-7; D might be TRBD2 (6 bases). This CDR3 comprises 12 residues. With 7 bases removed from V and 2 bases from J, the gap between germline ends came to 9 bases. The germline gives CDR1 MNHEY, CDR2 SVGEGT. This CDR3 reads CASTGGTYEQYF. Written as DNA, the CDR3 is TGTGCCAGCACTGGCGGGACCTACGAGCAGTACTTC.

Only a few counts were recorded for this clonotype. This chain uses TRBV10-1 with TRBJ2-1; 7 nucleotides align to TRBD1. Germline loops: CDR1 WNHNN, CDR2 SYGVQD (reference sequence). The ends lost 5 bases at V and 7 bases at J; junction bases unmatched: 8. The CDR3 sequence is 14 residues long. The CDR3 region is CASSKPGTANEQFF. Written as DNA, the CDR3 is TGCGCCAGCAGTAAGCCGGGGACAGCTAATGAGCAGTTCTTC.

This chain uses TRBV6-1 with TRBJ2-4, with TRBD2 as a possible D gene (5 bases). The germline V gene has CDR1 MNHNS and CDR2 SASEGT. The length of the CDR3 is 17 residues. Deletions cut 5 bases from V and 1 base from J, with 18 bases between. CDR3: CASSLRGAEWAKNIQYF. CDR3 DNA: TGTGCCAGCAGTCTTCGGGGAGCGGAGTGGGCCAAAAACATTCAGTACTTC.

This clonotype was seen more than once but under ten times. The chain couples TRBV5-1 to TRBJ2-7, with 8 bases that match TRBD2. The ends lost 7 bases at V and 4 bases at J; junction bases unmatched: 13. This CDR3 spans 15 amino acids. Germline lookup yields CDR1 SGHRS and CDR2 YFSETQ. The CDR3 loop is CASHKTSGGIYEQYF. CDR3 sequence (DNA): TGCGCCAGCCACAAAACCAGCGGGGGAATATACGAGCAGTACTTC.

This clonotype has just a few counts. This chain joins TRBV15 and TRBJ2-5; D remains ambiguous. V lost 7 bases and J lost 9, with 15 bases in between. Per germline, CDR1 LNHNV and CDR2 YYDKDF (reference sequence). This CDR3 comprises 12 residues. Written as DNA, the CDR3 is TGTGCCACCAAGGCCGAGGTAGGGTCCCAGTACTTC. This encodes CATKAEVGSQYF.

The J gene is TRBJ2-7, the V gene TRBV20-1; D uncertain. Germline V lookup: CDR1 DFQATT, CDR2 SNEGSKA (reference sequence). This CDR3 is 12 amino acids long. In DNA, the CDR3 is TGCTCTCCTACTCAGACCTTCTACGAGCAGTACTTC. Its protein is CSPTQTFYEQYF.

This clonotype was observed a few times. This chain connects TRBV20-1 to TRBJ2-1; 8 nucleotides align to TRBD2. Germline V gene sequence: CDR1 DFQATT, CDR2 SNEGSKA (reference sequence). The CDR3 runs to 14 residues. V trimming: 2 bases; J trimming: 6 bases; junction bases outside the gene matches: 6. DNA for the CDR3: TGCAGTGCTAGATTGTGGGGACTAGTCAATGAGCAGTTCTTC. Its translation: CSARLWGLVNEQFF.

The rearrangement uses TRBV3-1 and TRBJ2-4, with D perhaps being TRBD1 or TRBD2 (6 bases each). The DNA end favors TRBJ2-7, so the J call may be wrong. The CDR3 is made up of 13 amino acids. In germline, CDR1 is LGHDT, CDR2 YNNKEL (reference sequence). The CDR3 loop is CASSRRGRNEQYF. The CDR3 nucleotides are TGTGCCAGCAGCCGTCGGGGGCGAAACGAGCAGTACTTC.

This chain joins TRBV3-1 and TRBJ1-2; D may be TRBD1 (6 bases). This CDR3 is built from 16 residues. Germline CDR1 reads LGHDT; CDR2 reads YNNKEL (reference sequence). Trimming shortened V by 3 bases and J by 5 bases, and 19 bases separated the two germline ends. CDR3 sequence reads: CASSHYFTDRTYGYTF. The CDR3 coding sequence is TGTGCCAGCAGCCATTACTTCACAGACAGGACTTATGGCTACACCTTC. Full variable domain (remainder filled in from reference TRBV3-1 and TRBJ1-2): DTAVSQTPKYLVTQMGNDKSIKCEQNLGHDTMYWYKQDSKKFLKIMFSYNNKELIINETVPNRFSPKSPDKAHLNLHINSLELGDSAVYFCASSHYFTDRTYGYTFGSGTRLTVV.

V is TRBV20-1 and J is TRBJ2-3; 7 nucleotides agree with TRBD2. The germline CDR1 and CDR2 sequences are DFQATT and SNEGSKA (reference sequence). This CDR3 spans 16 amino acids. The V and J ends lost 6 bases and 5 bases, in that order; junction bases with no gene match: 17. In nucleotides, the CDR3 is TGCAGTGCCCGGAGATTGACTAGCCTAGTGCGAGATACGCAGTATTTT. It yields the protein CSARRLTSLVRDTQYF.

There are a few counts of this clonotype. This chain uses TRBV15 with TRBJ1-2; D unresolved. Per germline, CDR1 LNHNV and CDR2 YYDKDF (reference sequence). The CDR3 covers 15 residues. Trimming removed 0 bases from V and 4 bases from J, with 12 bases in between. The CDR3 here is CATSRDQGGVYGYTF. The DNA of the CDR3 is TGTGCCACCAGCAGAGACCAAGGTGGTGTCTATGGCTACACCTTC. The variable domain in full, completed from reference TRBV15 and TRBJ1-2, reads DAMVIQNPRYQVTQFGKPVTLSCSQTLNHNVMYWYQQKSSQAPKLLFHYYDKDFNNEADTPDNFQSRRPNTSFCFLDIRSPGLGDTAMYLCATSRDQGGVYGYTFGSGTRLTVV.

The chain combines TRBV6-6 with TRBJ2-7, with no clear D. Germline V lookup: CDR1 MNHNY, CDR2 SVGAGI (reference sequence). The CDR3 loop spans 14 amino acids. The V gene lost 0 bases and the J gene lost 5 bases, with 11 bases spanning the gap. CDR3 nucleotide sequence: TGTGCCAGCAGTTACTCGTCTCCCATCGACGAGCAGTACTTC. It encodes CASSYSSPIDEQYF.

This clonotype came up once. The chain carries TRBV7-8 and TRBJ2-7, with 8 bases that match TRBD2. This CDR3 spans 15 amino acids. V shed 3 bases, J shed 3 bases, and the junction held 7 bases outside the gene matches. The germline V gene has CDR1 SGHVS and CDR2 FQNEAQ. The CDR3 sequence is CASSFLAGTHYEQYF. CDR3 DNA sequence: TGTGCCAGCAGCTTTTTAGCGGGGACCCACTACGAGCAGTACTTC. The full variable domain, rest sourced from reference TRBV7-8 and TRBJ2-7, is GAGVSQSPRYKVAKRGQDVALRCDPISGHVSLFWYQQALGQGPEFLTYFQNEAQLDKSGLPSDRFFAERPEGSVSTLKIQRTQQEDSAVYLCASSFLAGTHYEQYFGPGTRLTVT.

Worth noting for this clonotype: This may come from a read error, since a much larger clone is one base off. The genes are TRBV7-8 and TRBJ2-1; D not resolved. The CDR3 spans 15 residues. V lost 7 bases to trimming and J lost 10 bases, with 23 bases between them. Germline values: CDR1 SGHVS, CDR2 FQNEAQ. As DNA, the CDR3 is TGTGCCAGCACCCTAGACGGAACGTTAGGCAAGGAGCAGTTCTTC. Translated, it gives CASTLDGTLGKEQFF.